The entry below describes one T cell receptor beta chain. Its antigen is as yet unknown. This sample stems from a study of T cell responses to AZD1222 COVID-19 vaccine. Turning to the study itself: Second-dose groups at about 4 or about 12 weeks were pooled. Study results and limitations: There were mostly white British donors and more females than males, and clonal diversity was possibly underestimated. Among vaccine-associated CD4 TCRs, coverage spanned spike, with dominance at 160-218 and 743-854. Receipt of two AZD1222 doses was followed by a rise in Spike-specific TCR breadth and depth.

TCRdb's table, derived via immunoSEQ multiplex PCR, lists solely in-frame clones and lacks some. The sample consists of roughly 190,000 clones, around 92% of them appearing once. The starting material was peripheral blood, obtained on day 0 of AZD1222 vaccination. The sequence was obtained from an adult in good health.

This CDR3 is CASSLGGPGTANEQFF. CDR3 nucleotide sequence: TGTGCCAGCAGCCTTGGGGGCCCTGGGACTGCCAATGAGCAGTTCTTC. J is TRBJ2-1 and V is TRBV5-4, with D perhaps assigned TRBD1 or TRBD2 (6 bases each). Trimming stripped 4 bases from V and 6 bases from J, with 20 bases between. CDR1 is SGHNT and CDR2 is YYREEE in the germline V gene (reference sequence). This CDR3 spans 16 amino acids.